Shown below are 7 T cell receptor beta chains from a single sample sequenced in a study of T cell repertoires in cytomegalovirus infection. Via MiXCR, TCRdb re-called the reads, giving one row per CDR3 protein. The repertoire holds a few hundred thousand distinct CDR3 sequences, 15% to 20% seen once, with around 13% in the top ten. Input material: PBMCs. These receptors were collected from a human donor in good health (CMV status not recorded). Some clones in this sample may be carry-over from other donors' samples.

The genes are TRBV5-1 and TRBJ2-1; TRBD2 matches at 11 bases. The V segment lost 0 bases and the J segment 6 bases; nucleotides outside the gene matches: 11. CDR3 length: 18 residues. Germline CDR1 and CDR2: SGHRS and YFSETQ. CDR3 in amino acids: CASSLALSSGGSFNEQFF. For the CDR3, the DNA is TGCGCCAGCAGCTTGGCTCTGTCTAGCGGGGGGAGTTTCAATGAGCAGTTCTTC.

J is TRBJ1-5 and V is TRBV6-5; a possible D gene is TRBD1 (5 bases). Trimming took 0 bases from V and 4 from J, leaving 10 bases between them. CDR3 length: 15 amino acids. Germline-derived CDR1 and CDR2 are MNHEY and SVGAGI. The CDR3 DNA reads as TGTGCCAGCAGTTACTCTCAGACAGCAAATCAGCCCCAGCATTTT. It translates to CASSYSQTANQPQHF.

The V call is TRBV12-3 or TRBV12-4, the J call TRBJ2-5; D is ambiguous. The CDR3 runs 14 residues. V lost 0 bases and J 5 bases, leaving 10 bases between the germline ends. CDR3 DNA: TGTGCCAGCAGTTTAGCCTCGGGTTGGGAGACCCAGTACTTC. It codes for CASSLASGWETQYF.

The V gene is TRBV4-1, the J gene TRBJ2-2; D tentatively fits TRBD1 or TRBD2 (5 bases each). There are 16 residues in the CDR3. V shed 4 bases and J shed 6 bases, with 18 bases lying between them. Germline CDR1 MGHRA, CDR2 YSYEKL. The CDR3 nucleotides are TGCGCCAGCAGCCTGTTGGGACCGACTTTAGCCGGGGAGCTGTTTTTT. It translates to CASSLLGPTLAGELFF.

The chain has TRBV6-1 and TRBJ2-1; D may correspond to TRBD1 or TRBD2 (5 bases each). Germline V gives CDR1 MNHNS, CDR2 SASEGT. V lost 2 bases to trimming and J lost 0 bases, with 11 bases between them. This CDR3 has 16 amino acids. The CDR3 spells CASSEWGKSSYNEQFF. The CDR3 bases are TGTGCCAGCAGTGAATGGGGGAAAAGCTCCTACAATGAGCAGTTCTTC.

The chain couples TRBV25-1 to TRBJ2-6; D call uncertain. V shed 1 base and J shed 1 base, with 5 bases lying between them. Germline-derived CDR1 and CDR2 are MGHDK and SYGVNS. The CDR3 contains 15 residues. The CDR3 DNA is TGTGCCAGCAGTGAATTGGGGTCTGGGGCCAACGTCCTGACTTTC. Its protein product is CASSELGSGANVLTF.

This clonotype was seen repeatedly, ten times or more. This sequence joins TRBV19 and TRBJ1-1; TRBD1 might be the D (5 bases). This CDR3 is 16 amino acids long. Germline lookup yields CDR1 LNHDA and CDR2 SQIVND (reference sequence). V dropped 5 bases and J dropped 0 bases, with 16 bases sitting between them. In DNA, the CDR3 is TGTGCCAGTAGTCCTATCGACAGAAAGATGAACACTGAAGCTTTCTTT. This encodes CASSPIDRKMNTEAFF.